A selection of T cell receptor beta chains follows, all from one sample in a study of control samples from healthy donors and cancer patients. TCRdb's table, derived via immunoSEQ multiplex PCR, lists solely in-frame clones and lacks some. The sample carries under 150,000 clones, roughly 89% recorded once. The sequencing input was blood. These receptor sequences come from a man under 40 in good health. The CDR3 runs from the conserved cysteine through the conserved F or W. The D gene is left open where the match is weak. The size field is filled for only some rows; it gives once, few, many or a size class.

cdr3_length: 15; clone_size: .; j_call: TRBJ2-1; v_call: TRBV5-1; d_call: .; cdr3_nt: TGCGCCAGCAGCTTGGCCGGGGCTCAATACAATGAGCAGTTCTTC; cdr3_aa: CASSLAGAQYNEQFF
cdr3_length: 14; clone_size: .; j_call: TRBJ2-1; v_call: TRBV7-2; d_call: TRBD2; cdr3_nt: TGTGCCAGCAGGGCGGGAGGGTCGTACAATGAGCAGTTCTTC; cdr3_aa: CASRAGGSYNEQFF
cdr3_length: 16; clone_size: .; j_call: TRBJ2-5; v_call: TRBV7-2; d_call: TRBD1; cdr3_nt: TGTGCCAGCAGCGTAGACAGGGGGCTAGTTGAAGAGACCCAGTACTTC; cdr3_aa: CASSVDRGLVEETQYF
cdr3_length: 12; clone_size: .; j_call: TRBJ2-2; v_call: TRBV6-5; d_call: .; cdr3_nt: TGTGCCAGCAGCGGGAACACCGGGGAGCTGTTTTTT; cdr3_aa: CASSGNTGELFF
cdr3_length: 12; clone_size: .; j_call: TRBJ2-7; v_call: TRBV3-1/TRBV3-2; d_call: .; cdr3_nt: TGTGCCAGCAGACAAGCCGGGGGCGAGCAGTACTTC; cdr3_aa: CASRQAGGEQYF
cdr3_length: 14; clone_size: .; j_call: TRBJ1-2; v_call: TRBV30; d_call: TRBD1; cdr3_nt: TGTGCCTGGAGTCTGGACAGGGGGATAGGGGGCTACACCTTC; cdr3_aa: CAWSLDRGIGGYTF
cdr3_length: 11; clone_size: .; j_call: TRBJ2-7; v_call: TRBV29-1; d_call: .; cdr3_nt: TGCAGCGCCGAAGGGGATGGCGAGCAGTACTTC; cdr3_aa: CSAEGDGEQYF
cdr3_length: 13; clone_size: .; j_call: TRBJ2-7; v_call: TRBV18; d_call: .; cdr3_nt: TGTGCCAGCTCACCTCAAAGCTCCTACGAGCAGTACTTC; cdr3_aa: CASSPQSSYEQYF
cdr3_length: 17; clone_size: .; j_call: TRBJ1-1; v_call: TRBV28; d_call: TRBD1; cdr3_nt: TGTGCCAGCAGTTTATCGCCTTGGGACAGCTTCCACGCTGAAGCTTTCTTT; cdr3_aa: CASSLSPWDSFHAEAFF
cdr3_length: 14; clone_size: .; j_call: TRBJ1-1; v_call: TRBV28; d_call: .; cdr3_nt: TGTGCCAGCAGTCCGCACGGGGGGGGCGGTGGAGCTTTCTTT; cdr3_aa: CASSPHGGGGGAFF
cdr3_length: 13; clone_size: once; j_call: TRBJ2-5; v_call: TRBV7-2; d_call: .; cdr3_nt: TGTGCCAGCAGCCGAACGGATAAAGAGACCCAGTACTTC; cdr3_aa: CASSRTDKETQYF
cdr3_length: 12; clone_size: .; j_call: TRBJ2-5; v_call: TRBV28; d_call: .; cdr3_nt: TGTGCCAGCAGTGGCAGGGGAGAGACCCAGTACTTC; cdr3_aa: CASSGRGETQYF
cdr3_length: 12; clone_size: once; j_call: TRBJ2-2; v_call: TRBV12-3/TRBV12-4; d_call: .; cdr3_nt: TGTGCCAGCATCACAACCGCCGGGGAGCTGTTTTTT; cdr3_aa: CASITTAGELFF
cdr3_length: 14; clone_size: .; j_call: TRBJ1-3; v_call: TRBV19; d_call: .; cdr3_nt: TGTGCCAGTAGTAGGACAGCCTCTGGAAACACCATATATTTT; cdr3_aa: CASSRTASGNTIYF
cdr3_length: 12; clone_size: .; j_call: TRBJ2-3; v_call: TRBV7-9; d_call: .; cdr3_nt: TGTGCCAGCAGCTTCGGGACCTTGGGGCAGTATTTT; cdr3_aa: CASSFGTLGQYF
cdr3_length: 16; clone_size: .; j_call: TRBJ2-1; v_call: TRBV6-4; d_call: .; cdr3_nt: TGTGCCAGCAGTGAGTCCGGGACCCGAGGCGCTGATGAGCAGTTCTTC; cdr3_aa: CASSESGTRGADEQFF
cdr3_length: 16; clone_size: .; j_call: TRBJ1-2; v_call: TRBV7-9; d_call: .; cdr3_nt: TGTGCCAGCAGCTTAGTCCCCCCCAGTTCAGGCTATGGCTACACCTTC; cdr3_aa: CASSLVPPSSGYGYTF
cdr3_length: 16; clone_size: .; j_call: TRBJ1-5; v_call: TRBV7-3; d_call: .; cdr3_nt: TGTGCCAGCAGCTTAGAAACCCGGTTGAGGAATCAGCCCCAGCATTTT; cdr3_aa: CASSLETRLRNQPQHF
cdr3_length: 14; clone_size: .; j_call: TRBJ1-1; v_call: TRBV5-4; d_call: .; cdr3_nt: TGTGCCAGCAGCTTGGGAGGGGGGGGGACTGAAGCTTTCTTT; cdr3_aa: CASSLGGGGTEAFF
cdr3_length: 17; clone_size: .; j_call: TRBJ2-6; v_call: TRBV4-3; d_call: .; cdr3_nt: TGCGCCAGCAGCCTCGAACAGGGTGCCTCTGGGGCCAACGTCCTGACTTTC; cdr3_aa: CASSLEQGASGANVLTF
cdr3_length: 13; clone_size: .; j_call: TRBJ2-1; v_call: TRBV30; d_call: .; cdr3_nt: TGTGCCTGGAGTGAGGACTTATACAATGAGCAGTTCTTC; cdr3_aa: CAWSEDLYNEQFF
cdr3_length: 11; clone_size: .; j_call: TRBJ1-4; v_call: TRBV2; d_call: TRBD1; cdr3_nt: TGTGCCAGCAGTGCGGACAGGAAACTGTTTTTT; cdr3_aa: CASSADRKLFF
cdr3_length: 15; clone_size: .; j_call: TRBJ1-6; v_call: TRBV2; d_call: .; cdr3_nt: TGTGCCAGCAGTGAAGCGCGGGGCAGAAATTCACCCCTCCACTTT; cdr3_aa: CASSEARGRNSPLHF
cdr3_length: 16; clone_size: .; j_call: TRBJ1-5; v_call: TRBV5-8; d_call: TRBD1; cdr3_nt: TGTGCCAGCAGCCCGGGACAGGGGAGAGGCAATCAGCCCCAGCATTTT; cdr3_aa: CASSPGQGRGNQPQHF
cdr3_length: 14; clone_size: .; j_call: TRBJ1-1; v_call: TRBV19; d_call: .; cdr3_nt: TGTGCCAGTAGTTTCGGGGGCGGCCTAACTGAAGCTTTCTTT; cdr3_aa: CASSFGGGLTEAFF
cdr3_length: 13; clone_size: .; j_call: TRBJ1-2; v_call: TRBV7-9; d_call: .; cdr3_nt: TGTGCCAGCAGCTTAGATTCGGGTCGTGGCTACACCTTC; cdr3_aa: CASSLDSGRGYTF